This T cell receptor (beta chain) was profiled in a study of T cell responses to AZD1222 COVID-19 vaccine. This clone was detected once. V shed 1 base and J shed 5 bases, with 18 bases lying between them. CDR1 is SGHDT and CDR2 is YYEEEE in the germline V gene. This CDR3 contains 16 residues. Here immunoSEQ multiplex PCR was the method, and the copy in TCRdb shows in-frame clones only, minus some. This sample has some 130,000 clones, with approximately 91% found just once. The receptor was derived from an adult who received the AZD1222 COVID-19 vaccine. Sample: peripheral blood, taken 28 days after the second AZD1222 dose. J is TRBJ1-2 and V is TRBV5-6, with D perhaps matching TRBD1 (6 bases). The CDR3 DNA follows: TGTGCCAGCAGCTTGAACGTCAGGGGCCTAATTTATGGCTACACCTTC. Protein sequence: CASSLNVRGLIYGYTF. The full variable domain, completed using reference TRBV5-6 and TRBJ1-2, is DAGVTQSPTHLIKTRGQQVTLRCSPKSGHDTVSWYQQALGQGPQFIFQYYEEEERQRGNFPDRFSGHQFPNYSSELNVNALLLGDSALYLCASSLNVRGLIYGYTFGSGTRLTVV.